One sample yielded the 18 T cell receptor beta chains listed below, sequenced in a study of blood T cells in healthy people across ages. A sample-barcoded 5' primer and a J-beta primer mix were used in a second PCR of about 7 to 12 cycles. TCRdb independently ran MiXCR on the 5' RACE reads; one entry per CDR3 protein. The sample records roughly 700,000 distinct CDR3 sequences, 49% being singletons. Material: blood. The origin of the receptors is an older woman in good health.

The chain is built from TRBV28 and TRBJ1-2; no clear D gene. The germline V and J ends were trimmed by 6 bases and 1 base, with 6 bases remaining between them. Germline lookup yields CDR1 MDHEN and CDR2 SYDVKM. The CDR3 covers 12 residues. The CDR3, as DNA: TGTGCCAGCAGCGAGGTTAACTATGGCTACACCTTC. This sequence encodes CASSEVNYGYTF.

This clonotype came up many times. Written as DNA, the CDR3 is TGTGCCAGCAGCAATTGGACAGCGCCTGAAGAGACCCAGTACTTC. Amino acids: CASSNWTAPEETQYF. The chain uses TRBV7-9 and TRBJ2-5; D is perhaps TRBD1 (6 bases). The ends were cut back, 5 bases at V and 3 bases at J, with 16 bases in the middle. The germline V gene has CDR1 SEHNR and CDR2 FQNEAQ (reference sequence). The CDR3 has 15 residues.

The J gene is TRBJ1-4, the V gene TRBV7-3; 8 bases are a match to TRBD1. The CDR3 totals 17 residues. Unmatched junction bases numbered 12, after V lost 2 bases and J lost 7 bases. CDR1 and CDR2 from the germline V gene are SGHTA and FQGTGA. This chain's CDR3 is CASSLGDRTGPFEKLFF. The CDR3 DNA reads TGTGCCAGCAGCTTAGGGGATAGGACAGGGCCCTTTGAAAAACTGTTTTTT.

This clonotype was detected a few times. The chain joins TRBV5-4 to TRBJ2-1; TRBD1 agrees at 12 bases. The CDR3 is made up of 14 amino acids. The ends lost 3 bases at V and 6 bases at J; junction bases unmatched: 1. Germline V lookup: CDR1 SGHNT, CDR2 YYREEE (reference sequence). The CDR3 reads CASSWDRGPNEQFF. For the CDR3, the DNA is TGTGCCAGCAGCTGGGACAGGGGGCCCAATGAGCAGTTCTTC.

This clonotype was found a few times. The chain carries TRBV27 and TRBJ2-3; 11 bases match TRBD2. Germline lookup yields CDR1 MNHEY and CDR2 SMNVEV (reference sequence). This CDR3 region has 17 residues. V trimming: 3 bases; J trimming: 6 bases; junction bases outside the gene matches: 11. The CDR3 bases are TGTGCCAGCAGTTTCTTACGTAGCGGGAGGGCATCGGATACGCAGTATTTT. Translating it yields CASSFLRSGRASDTQYF.

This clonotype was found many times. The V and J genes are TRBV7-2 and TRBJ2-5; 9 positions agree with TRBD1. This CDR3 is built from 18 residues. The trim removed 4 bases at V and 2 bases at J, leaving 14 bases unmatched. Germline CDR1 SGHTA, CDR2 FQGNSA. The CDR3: CASSYTHLPTGGQETQYF. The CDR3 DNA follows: TGTGCCAGCAGCTATACCCACCTCCCGACAGGGGGACAAGAGACCCAGTACTTC.

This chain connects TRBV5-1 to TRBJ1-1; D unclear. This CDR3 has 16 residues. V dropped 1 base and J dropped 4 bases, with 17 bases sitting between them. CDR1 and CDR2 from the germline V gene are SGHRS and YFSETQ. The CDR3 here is CASSLRQMSTSTEAFF. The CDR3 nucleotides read TGCGCCAGCAGCTTGAGGCAGATGTCGACCTCCACTGAAGCTTTCTTT.

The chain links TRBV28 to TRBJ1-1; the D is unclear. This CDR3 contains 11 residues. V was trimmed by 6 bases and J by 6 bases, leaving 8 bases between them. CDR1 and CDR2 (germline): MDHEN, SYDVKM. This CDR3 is CASSRTAEAFF. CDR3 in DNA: TGTGCCAGCAGCCGGACGGCTGAAGCTTTCTTT.

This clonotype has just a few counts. The CDR3 DNA sequence: TGTGCCATCACCCCAGGACAGCCCTACGAGCAGTACTTC. This codes for CAITPGQPYEQYF. V gene TRBV10-3 combines with J gene TRBJ2-7; tentatively, D is TRBD1 (6 bases). V lost 7 bases and J 2 bases, leaving 12 bases between the germline ends. Germline V gives CDR1 ENHRY, CDR2 SYGVKD. This CDR3 has 13 amino acids.

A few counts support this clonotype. In nucleotides, the CDR3 is TGTGCCAGCAGTCCCGAACAGGGCGTCCTCCACTTT. This translates into CASSPEQGVLHF. The V and J genes are TRBV12-3 or TRBV12-4 and TRBJ1-6; D is possibly TRBD1 (6 bases). This CDR3 has 12 residues. The V gene lost 5 bases and the J gene lost 15 bases, with 14 bases spanning the gap.

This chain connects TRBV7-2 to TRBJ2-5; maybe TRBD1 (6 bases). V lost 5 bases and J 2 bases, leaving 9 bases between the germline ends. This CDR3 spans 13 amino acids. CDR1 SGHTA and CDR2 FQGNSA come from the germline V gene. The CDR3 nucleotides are TGTGCCAGCAGCCGGACAGATCAAGAGACCCAGTACTTC. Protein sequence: CASSRTDQETQYF.

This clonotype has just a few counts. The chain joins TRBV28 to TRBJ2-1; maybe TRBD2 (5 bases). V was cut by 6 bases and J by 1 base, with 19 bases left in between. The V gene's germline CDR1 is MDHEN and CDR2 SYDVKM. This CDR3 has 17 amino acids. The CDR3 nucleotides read TGTGCCAGCAGCCTGTCGTTGAGCGGAAGGTCCTACAATGAGCAGTTCTTC. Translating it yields CASSLSLSGRSYNEQFF.

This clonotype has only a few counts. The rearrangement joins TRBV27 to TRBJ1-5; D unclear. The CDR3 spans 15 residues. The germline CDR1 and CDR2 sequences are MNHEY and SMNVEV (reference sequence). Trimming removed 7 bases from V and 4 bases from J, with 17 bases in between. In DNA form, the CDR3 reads TGTGCCAGCACTCCCGCCTTGGGGAGGAATCAGCCCCAGCATTTT. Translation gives CASTPALGRNQPQHF.

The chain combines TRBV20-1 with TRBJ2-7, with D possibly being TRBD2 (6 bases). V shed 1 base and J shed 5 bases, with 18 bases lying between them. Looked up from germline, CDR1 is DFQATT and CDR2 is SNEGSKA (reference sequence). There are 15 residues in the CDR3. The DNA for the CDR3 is TGCAGTGCTAGAGCCGGGACTGGCATTTTGAACGAGCAGTACTTC. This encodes CSARAGTGILNEQYF.

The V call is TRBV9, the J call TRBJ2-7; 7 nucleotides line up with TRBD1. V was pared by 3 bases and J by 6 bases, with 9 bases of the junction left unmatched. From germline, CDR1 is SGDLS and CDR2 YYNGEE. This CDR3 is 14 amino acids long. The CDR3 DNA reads TGTGCCAGCAGCGCGTCCCAGGGGGTCTCCGAGCAGTACTTC. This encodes CASSASQGVSEQYF.

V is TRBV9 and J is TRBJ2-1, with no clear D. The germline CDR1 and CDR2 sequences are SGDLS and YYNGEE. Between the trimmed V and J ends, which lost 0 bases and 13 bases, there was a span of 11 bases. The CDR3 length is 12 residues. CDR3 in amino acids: CASSVGVGRQFF. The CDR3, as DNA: TGTGCCAGCAGCGTAGGAGTGGGCCGTCAGTTCTTC.

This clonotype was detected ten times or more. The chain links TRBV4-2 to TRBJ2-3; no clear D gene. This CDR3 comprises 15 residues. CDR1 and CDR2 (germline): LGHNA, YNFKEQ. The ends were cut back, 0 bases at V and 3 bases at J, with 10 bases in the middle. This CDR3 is CASSQDSSMTDTQYF. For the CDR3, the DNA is TGTGCCAGCAGCCAAGATTCTAGTATGACAGATACGCAGTATTTT.

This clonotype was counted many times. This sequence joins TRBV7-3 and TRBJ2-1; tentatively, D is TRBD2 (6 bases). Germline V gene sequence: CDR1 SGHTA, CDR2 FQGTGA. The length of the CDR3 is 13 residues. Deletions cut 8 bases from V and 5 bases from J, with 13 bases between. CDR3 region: CASGAGRNNEQFF. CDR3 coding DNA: TGTGCCAGCGGGGCGGGGCGTAACAATGAGCAGTTCTTC.